The 5 T cell receptor beta chains reported below all come from one sample, sequenced in a study of shared clonotypes between healthy human individuals. Naive CD8 isolation took CD45RO-negative cells positively selected for CCR7 and excluded terminally differentiated effector memory CD45RA+ cells. The repertoire was sequenced with immunoSEQ multiplex PCR; TCRdb's copy has only in-frame clones and lacks some. Among hundreds of thousands of clones, approximately 92% were seen once, and the ten largest hold around 24%. The sample taken for sequencing was naive CD8+ T cells sorted from blood. Receptor source: a man aged 25 to 40 in good health.

This chain links TRBV27 with TRBJ1-1; D is uncertain. CDR1 is MNHEY and CDR2 is SMNVEV in the germline V gene (reference sequence). The CDR3 covers 16 residues. Trimming pared 5 bases from V and 3 bases from J, leaving 19 bases between. The CDR3 nucleotides read TGTGCCAGCAGTAGTGCCCGCCCAAGACTATACACTGAAGCTTTCTTT. This encodes CASSSARPRLYTEAFF.

V is TRBV5-5 and J is TRBJ1-1; D uncertain. The germline CDR1 and CDR2 sequences are SGHKS and YYEKEE (reference sequence). The CDR3 length is 13 residues. The V and J ends lost 0 bases and 7 bases respectively, with 10 bases between them. The CDR3 sequence is CASSLVNPDEAFF. The CDR3 region has the DNA TGTGCCAGCAGCTTGGTAAATCCAGATGAAGCTTTCTTT.

V is TRBV5-6 and J is TRBJ2-1; D is uncertain. Germline-derived CDR1 and CDR2 are SGHDT and YYEEEE. CDR3 length: 13 amino acids. Deletions cut 1 base from V and 2 bases from J, with 4 bases between. The chain's CDR3 is CASSLRPYNEQFF. The CDR3 nucleotides are TGTGCCAGCAGCTTGCGACCCTACAATGAGCAGTTCTTC.

The J gene is TRBJ2-7, the V gene TRBV11-2; weak D call: TRBD2 (6 bases). The CDR3 covers 19 residues. The ends were cut back, 6 bases at V and 1 base at J, with 28 bases in the middle. Germline CDR1 reads SGHAT; CDR2 reads FQNNGV. The CDR3 spells CASREGLQGVLGRSYEQYF. In nucleotides, the CDR3 is TGTGCCAGCAGGGAGGGTCTGCAGGGAGTGTTGGGAAGGTCCTACGAGCAGTACTTC.

This clone has only one observation. The rearrangement joins TRBV5-8 to TRBJ2-1, with 8 bases that match TRBD2. The CDR3 is 11 residues long. With V trimmed by 3 bases and J by 14 bases, 4 bases remained unmatched. The germline CDR1 and CDR2 sequences are SGHTS and YDEGEE. The CDR3 loop reads CASSSGLVEFF. CDR3 bases: TGTGCCAGCAGCTCGGGACTAGTTGAGTTCTTC.